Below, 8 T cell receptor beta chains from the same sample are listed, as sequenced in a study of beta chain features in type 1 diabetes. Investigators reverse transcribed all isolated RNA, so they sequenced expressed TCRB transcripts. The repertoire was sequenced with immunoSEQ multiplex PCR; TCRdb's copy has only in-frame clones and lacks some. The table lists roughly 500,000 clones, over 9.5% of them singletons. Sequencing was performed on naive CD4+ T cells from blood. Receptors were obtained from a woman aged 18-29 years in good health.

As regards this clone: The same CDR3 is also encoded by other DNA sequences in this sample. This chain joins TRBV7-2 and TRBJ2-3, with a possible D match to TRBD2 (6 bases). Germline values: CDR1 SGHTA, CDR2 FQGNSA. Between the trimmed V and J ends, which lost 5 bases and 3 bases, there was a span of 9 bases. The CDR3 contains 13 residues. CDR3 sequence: CASSHGGTDTQYF. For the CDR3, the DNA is TGTGCCAGCAGCCACGGAGGGACAGATACGCAGTATTTT.

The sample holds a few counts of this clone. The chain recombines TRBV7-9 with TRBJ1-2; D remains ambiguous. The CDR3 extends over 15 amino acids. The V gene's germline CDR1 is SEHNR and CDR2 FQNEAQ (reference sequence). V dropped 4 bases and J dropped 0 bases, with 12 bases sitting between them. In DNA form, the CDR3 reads TGTGCCAGCAGCTCGGCTGGGAGGCCTAACTATGGCTACACCTTC. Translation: CASSSAGRPNYGYTF.

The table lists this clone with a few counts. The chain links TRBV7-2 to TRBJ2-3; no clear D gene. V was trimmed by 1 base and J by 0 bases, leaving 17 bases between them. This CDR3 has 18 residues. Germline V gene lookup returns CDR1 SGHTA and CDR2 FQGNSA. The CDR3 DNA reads TGTGCCAGCAGCTTAGTTCCAACGGCCTATTCTAGCACAGATACGCAGTATTTT. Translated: CASSLVPTAYSSTDTQYF.

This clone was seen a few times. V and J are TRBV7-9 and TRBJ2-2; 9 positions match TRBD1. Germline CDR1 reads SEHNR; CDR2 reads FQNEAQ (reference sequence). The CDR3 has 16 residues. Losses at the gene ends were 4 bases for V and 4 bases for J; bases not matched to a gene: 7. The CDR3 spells CASSWGQGASTGELFF. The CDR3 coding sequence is TGTGCCAGCAGCTGGGGACAGGGCGCGAGCACCGGGGAGCTGTTTTTT.

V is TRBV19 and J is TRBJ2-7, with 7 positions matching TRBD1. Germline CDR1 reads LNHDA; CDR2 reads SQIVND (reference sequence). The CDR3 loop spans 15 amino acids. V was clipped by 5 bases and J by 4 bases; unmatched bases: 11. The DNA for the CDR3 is TGTGCCAGTAGTGAGTCGGCAGGGGGTAGGTACGAGCAGTACTTC. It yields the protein CASSESAGGRYEQYF.

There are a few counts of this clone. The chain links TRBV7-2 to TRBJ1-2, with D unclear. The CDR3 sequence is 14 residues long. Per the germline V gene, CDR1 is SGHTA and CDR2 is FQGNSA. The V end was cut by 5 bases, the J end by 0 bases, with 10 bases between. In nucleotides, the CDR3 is TGTGCCAGCAGCCTGCATGGACCTAACTATGGCTACACCTTC. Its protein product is CASSLHGPNYGYTF.

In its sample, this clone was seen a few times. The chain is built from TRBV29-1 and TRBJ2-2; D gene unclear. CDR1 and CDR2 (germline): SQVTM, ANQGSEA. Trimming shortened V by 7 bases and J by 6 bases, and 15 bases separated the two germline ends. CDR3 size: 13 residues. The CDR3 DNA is TGCAGCGGCGGTCCCTCTACGTCCGGGGAGCTGTTTTTT. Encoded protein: CSGGPSTSGELFF.

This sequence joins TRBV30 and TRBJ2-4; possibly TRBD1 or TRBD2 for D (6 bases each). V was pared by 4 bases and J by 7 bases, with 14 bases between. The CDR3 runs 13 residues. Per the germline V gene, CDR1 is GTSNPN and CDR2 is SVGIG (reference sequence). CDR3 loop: CAWMRGADNIQYF. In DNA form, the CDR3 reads TGTGCCTGGATGAGGGGGGCGGATAACATTCAGTACTTC.